This TCR beta chain was recorded in a study of blood T cell repertoires in COVID-19. Per the original data handling: Amplifying reference gene primers gave estimates of nucleated cell counts. The method was immunoSEQ multiplex PCR; TCRdb's version includes in-frame clones alone and lacks a portion of them. That table furnishes V, J and clone size, whereas the DNA furnished D and trimming. The sample consists of 200,000 to 250,000 clones, more than 60% of them appearing once. What was sequenced was peripheral blood. This clonotype was obtained from a woman aged 40 to 50 with active or convalescent COVID-19.

As DNA, the CDR3 is TGTGCCAGCAGCGTAGGGAGGGGTGCCTACAATGAGCAGTTCTTC. It codes for CASSVGRGAYNEQFF. The chain carries TRBV9 and TRBJ2-1, with a possible D match to TRBD2 (6 bases). The CDR3 consists of 15 residues. In germline, CDR1 is SGDLS, CDR2 YYNGEE. Trimming removed 0 bases from V and 2 bases from J, with 9 bases in between.